Each of the 21 T cell receptor beta chains below was sequenced from the same sample in a study of blood T cell repertoires in COVID-19. The data were produced by immunoSEQ multiplex PCR, yet TCRdb's version contains in-frame clones alone and is incomplete. In the table there are under 450,000 clones, 75% to 90% of which are singletons. Material: peripheral blood. The receptors originated from a woman aged 55-70 years with COVID-19, enrolled during active disease.

The chain links TRBV11-2 to TRBJ2-7; 8 bases are shared with TRBD1. CDR3 size: 17 residues. V gave up 2 bases and J gave up 2 bases; unmatched junction bases: 11. CDR1 is SGHAT, CDR2 FQNNGV, per germline. CDR3 bases: TGTGCCAGCAGCTTACGTCAAGGGACAGGTCTCGCCTACGAGCAGTACTTC. Protein product: CASSLRQGTGLAYEQYF.

The rearrangement joins TRBV9 to TRBJ2-2; D might be TRBD1 (5 bases). V lost 4 bases and J lost 7, with 17 bases in between. The CDR3 covers 15 residues. Germline values: CDR1 SGDLS, CDR2 YYNGEE. The DNA of the CDR3 is TGTGCCAGCAGCCTAAGTCCCCAGGGTGTCGGGGAGCTGTTTTTT. This translates into CASSLSPQGVGELFF.

The chain couples TRBV7-6 to TRBJ1-5; 7 bases align to TRBD1. The CDR3 totals 13 residues. The V gene's germline CDR1 is SGHVS and CDR2 FNYEAQ. V was pared by 5 bases and J by 6 bases, with 4 bases of the junction left unmatched. The CDR3 sequence: CASSEGQFQPQHF. The CDR3 region has the DNA TGTGCCAGCAGCGAGGGACAGTTTCAGCCCCAGCATTTT.

DNA for the CDR3: TGTGCCAGCAGCTTTAGACAGGGGGCGTACCTTAATGAAAAACTGTTTTTT. It specifies CASSFRQGAYLNEKLFF. The chain couples TRBV7-2 to TRBJ1-4, with 10 bases matching TRBD1. J lost 4 bases, V lost 3 bases, and 8 bases had no gene match. The CDR3 consists of 17 residues. Per the germline V gene, CDR1 is SGHTA and CDR2 is FQGNSA.

V usage is TRBV12-3 or TRBV12-4 and J usage is TRBJ1-2, with D possibly TRBD1 on 5 matching bases. The CDR3 consists of 13 residues. Trimming took 3 bases from V and 9 from J, leaving 14 bases between them. The CDR3 sequence is CASSFFSGQRYTF. CDR3 sequence (DNA): TGTGCCAGCAGTTTTTTCTCAGGGCAGCGCTACACCTTC.

The genes are TRBV19 and TRBJ1-3; D possibly corresponds to TRBD1 (6 bases). Trimming took 8 bases from V and 9 from J, leaving 17 bases between them. Germline CDR1 is LNHDA and CDR2 is SQIVND (reference sequence). The CDR3 runs to 13 residues. As DNA, the CDR3 is TGTGCCAGTTCGGACAGCCTCAGGGGCACCATATATTTT. Translating gives CASSDSLRGTIYF.

The rearrangement links TRBV7-3 to TRBJ1-2; D call uncertain. Germline V gene lookup returns CDR1 SGHTA and CDR2 FQGTGA. The CDR3 length is 14 residues. Trimming cost V 2 bases and J 3 bases, with 10 bases left between them. DNA for the CDR3: TGTGCCAGCAGCTTACGGGAATTGGACTATGGCTACACCTTC. This sequence encodes CASSLRELDYGYTF.

The chain is built from TRBV14 and TRBJ1-2; D not resolved. The germline V gene encodes CDR1 SGHDN and CDR2 FVKESK. The V and J ends lost 3 bases and 3 bases respectively, with 14 bases between them. The CDR3 covers 15 residues. The CDR3 bases are TGTGCCAGCAGCCACACTAGGACCGAGGACTATGGCTACACCTTC. Its translation: CASSHTRTEDYGYTF.

With regard to this clone: This may be a read error: a much more frequent sequence differs by one nucleotide. The CDR3, as DNA: TGTGCCAGCAGCCCGGACAGAAATCAGCCCCAGCATTTT. Residues: CASSPDRNQPQHF. The chain employs TRBV21-1 and TRBJ1-5; whether TRBD1, the table's D call, matches the DNA was not checked. TRBV21-1 is listed as a pseudogene. The CDR3 is 13 residues long.

The chain carries TRBV6-1 and TRBJ2-7, with D possibly matching TRBD2 (5 bases). The CDR3 has 16 residues. Germline V lookup: CDR1 MNHNS, CDR2 SASEGT. Deletions cut 1 base from V and 1 base from J, with 14 bases between. The CDR3 loop reads CASSEDVGAGSYEQYF. The DNA of the CDR3 is TGTGCCAGCAGTGAAGACGTGGGAGCTGGATCCTACGAGCAGTACTTC.

The genes are TRBV24-1 and TRBJ1-2, with a tentative D call TRBD1 (6 bases). Trimming removed 2 bases from V and 7 bases from J, with 31 bases in between. The V gene's germline CDR1 is KGHDR and CDR2 SFDVKD. This CDR3 spans 20 amino acids. In nucleotides, the CDR3 is TGTGCCACCAGTGATTCCTGGAGGGGTGGGGGGGCATGGTTATTCGCTGGCTACACCTTC. Encoded protein: CATSDSWRGGGAWLFAGYTF.

This clone showed up just a few times. This chain connects TRBV4-3 to TRBJ2-7; TRBD1 matches at 7 bases. This CDR3 comprises 15 residues. Germline trimming cut 4 bases from V and 2 bases from J; bases unmatched to any gene: 8. Germline lookup yields CDR1 LGHNA and CDR2 YSLEER. Written as DNA, the CDR3 is TGCGCCAGCAGCCTGTTCCGGGACAGCCCCTACGAGCAGTACTTC. This translates into CASSLFRDSPYEQYF.

The V gene is TRBV5-5, the J gene TRBJ1-5; possible D gene TRBD1, 5 bases. Trimming pared 3 bases from V and 5 bases from J, leaving 12 bases between. The CDR3 contains 14 residues. Germline V gives CDR1 SGHKS, CDR2 YYEKEE (reference sequence). CDR3 sequence: CASSSSQGDQPQHF. CDR3 coding DNA: TGTGCCAGCAGCTCATCCCAAGGGGATCAGCCCCAGCATTTT.

The J gene is TRBJ1-2, the V gene TRBV6-5; 8 bases match TRBD1. The CDR3 extends over 15 amino acids. J lost 5 bases, V lost 0 bases, and 5 bases had no gene match. Germline lookup yields CDR1 MNHEY and CDR2 SVGAGI. The CDR3 loop reads CASSYSGTGGYGYTF. The CDR3 DNA reads TGTGCCAGCAGTTACTCCGGGACAGGAGGTTATGGCTACACCTTC.

The gene calls are TRBV12-3 or TRBV12-4 and TRBJ2-7; D is perhaps TRBD1 (6 bases). V was clipped by 5 bases and J by 6 bases, with 11 bases between them. The CDR3 totals 12 residues. CDR3 DNA sequence: TGTGCCAGCAGTACAGGGTTAGGCGAGCAGTACTTC. Translated, it gives CASSTGLGEQYF.

This sequence joins TRBV18 and TRBJ1-1; the match to TRBD1 covers 8 bases. CDR3 length: 16 amino acids. Germline V CDR1 and CDR2: KGHSH, LQKENI. The J segment lost 5 bases and the V segment lost 2 bases, leaving 10 bases of the junction unmatched. The CDR3 loop is CASSPNSGQGGTEAFF. The DNA of the CDR3 is TGTGCCAGCTCACCAAACTCCGGACAGGGCGGGACTGAAGCTTTCTTT.

This clone was detected once. This chain joins TRBV7-9 and TRBJ2-1, with 8 bases identical to TRBD1. Trimming removed 5 bases from V and 12 bases from J; junction bases left unmatched: 18. The CDR3 extends over 16 amino acids. Germline V CDR1 and CDR2: SEHNR, FQNEAQ (reference sequence). The DNA for the CDR3 is TGTGCCAGCAGCCCACCCGGGACAGGAGACCTTTCGGGGCAGTTCTTC. It is translated as CASSPPGTGDLSGQFF.

The chain has TRBV11-1 and TRBJ2-5; TRBD1 is a possible D gene (5 bases). This CDR3 is built from 14 residues. CDR1 is SGHAT, CDR2 FQDESV, per germline (reference sequence). Trimming left V 5 bases short and J 2 bases short, with 12 bases between. CDR3 DNA sequence: TGTGCCAGCAGCCCAAGGGGTTTTCAAGAGACCCAGTACTTC. This codes for CASSPRGFQETQYF.

This chain joins TRBV27 and TRBJ2-5; D remains ambiguous. The CDR3 is 14 residues long. V lost 6 bases and J 4 bases, leaving 15 bases between the germline ends. Looked up from germline, CDR1 is MNHEY and CDR2 is SMNVEV (reference sequence). DNA of the CDR3: TGTGCCAGCAGGTATACCCTCGGGTCAGAGACCCAGTACTTC. Translation: CASRYTLGSETQYF.

This rearrangement joins TRBV5-8 to TRBJ2-4, with unresolved D. V lost 4 bases and J 0 bases, leaving 11 bases between the germline ends. Germline V CDR1 and CDR2: SGHTS, YDEGEE. The CDR3 contains 15 residues. The CDR3 loop is CASSPEVLAKNIQYF. The CDR3 DNA reads TGTGCCAGCAGCCCCGAGGTTTTAGCCAAAAACATTCAGTACTTC.

V is TRBV5-5 and J is TRBJ1-2; possibly TRBD1 for D (5 bases). From germline, CDR1 is SGHKS and CDR2 YYEKEE (reference sequence). The CDR3 is made up of 15 amino acids. The ends were cut back, 1 base at V and 0 bases at J, with 10 bases in the middle. CDR3 protein: CASSLSQGANYGYTF. The CDR3 region has the DNA TGTGCCAGCAGCTTGTCTCAGGGTGCTAACTATGGCTACACCTTC.